These 9 T cell receptor beta chains share one sample of origin, sequenced in a study of spatial heterogeneity in lung cancer. The study's findings and limits: Intratumoral expanded alpha and beta TCR counts were found to track tumor mutation counts.

These TCRs' antigens remain unknown. TCRdb passed the 5' RACE reads through MiXCR, listing each CDR3 protein once. This sample has over 1,500 distinct CDR3 sequences, with 8% to 10% found just once. Noted time point: sample taken at primary tumor resection. Sequenced material: lung tumor tissue, taken at surgery. All receptors derive from a female donor with early-stage non-small cell lung cancer.

This clonotype came up many times. For a library built for alpha chains, this beta chain is a stray read; little rests on its size. The chain recombines TRBV7-6 with TRBJ1-1; D may be TRBD1 (6 bases). Trimming removed 5 bases at V and 3 bases at J, with 13 bases between. The CDR3 is 14 amino acids. From germline, CDR1 is SGHVS and CDR2 FNYEAQ. CDR3 sequence: CASSPSGADTEAFF. The CDR3 DNA follows: TGTGCCAGCAGCCCATCGGGGGCTGACACTGAAGCTTTCTTT.

This clonotype rates as medium-sized. This beta chain represents an off-target read in a library built for alpha chains; its size is of limited meaning. This rearrangement joins TRBV15 to TRBJ2-1; weak D call: TRBD1 (5 bases). The germline gives CDR1 LNHNV, CDR2 YYDKDF (reference sequence). The CDR3 has 12 residues. Between the trimmed V and J ends, which lost 3 bases and 8 bases, there was a span of 8 bases. As DNA, the CDR3 is TGTGCCACCAGCAGTAGGGGCGATGAGCAGTTCTTC. Its translation is CATSSRGDEQFF.

By share, this clonotype counts as medium-sized (0.01 to 0.1%). Since the library was made to target alpha chains, this beta chain is a stray read and its abundance is not meaningful. The rearrangement joins TRBV5-8 to TRBJ1-6, with D maybe TRBD1 (5 bases). The length of the CDR3 is 13 residues. From germline, CDR1 is SGHTS and CDR2 YDEGEE. With 3 bases removed from V and 10 bases from J, the gap between germline ends came to 11 bases. The CDR3 DNA reads as TGTGCCAGCAGCTCGGCCCGGGGGTCACCCCTCCACTTT. The encoded protein is CASSSARGSPLHF.

In the case of this clonotype: This beta chain lies outside the target of a library built for alpha chains; its clone size means little. This sequence joins TRBV5-1 and TRBJ2-5, with TRBD1 matching 7 bases. This CDR3 is 15 amino acids long. V shed 1 base, J shed 2 bases, and the junction held 5 bases outside the gene matches. Germline CDR1 and CDR2: SGHRS and YFSETQ. The CDR3 reads CASSLSRQGQETQYF. The CDR3 DNA reads TGCGCCAGCAGCTTGAGCCGACAGGGTCAAGAGACCCAGTACTTC.

Sample share makes this clonotype large. This beta chain came through as a stray read in a library set up for alpha chains, and its size says little. The gene calls are TRBV28 and TRBJ2-1; 15 nucleotides line up with TRBD2. Trimming took 6 bases from V and 9 from J; bases not matched to a gene: 9. The CDR3 is 16 residues long. Germline-derived CDR1 and CDR2 are MDHEN and SYDVKM. CDR3 DNA: TGTGCCAGCAGCGCCCCTGGACTAGCGGGAGGGGTTGAGCAGTTCTTC. This sequence encodes CASSAPGLAGGVEQFF.

Relative to its sample, this clonotype is medium-sized. A library prepared for alpha chains yielded this beta chain as an off-target read; its size is of little meaning. The rearrangement links TRBV25-1 to TRBJ1-1; no firm D call. V was trimmed by 3 bases and J by 1 base, leaving 6 bases between them. This CDR3 is built from 13 residues. Germline-derived CDR1 and CDR2 are MGHDK and SYGVNS. The CDR3 loop reads CASSEKRNTEAFF. The DNA of the CDR3 is TGTGCCAGCAGTGAGAAGAGGAACACTGAAGCTTTCTTT.

By share, this clonotype ranks as medium-sized. The library was built for alpha chains, so this beta chain is an off-target read and its size means little. The chain employs TRBV7-2 and TRBJ2-7, with a tentative D call TRBD1 (5 bases). The germline CDR1 and CDR2 sequences are SGHTA and FQGNSA. The V end was cut by 5 bases, the J end by 4 bases, with 15 bases between. The CDR3 runs 14 residues. This CDR3 reads CASSPYTQGYEQYF. The CDR3 bases are TGTGCCAGCAGCCCGTATACTCAGGGTTACGAGCAGTACTTC.

The sample holds many counts of this clonotype. This beta chain is off target for a library built for alpha chains, so its abundance means little. This chain uses TRBV11-2 with TRBJ2-3; TRBD2 matches at 7 bases. This CDR3 is built from 16 residues. Losses at the gene ends were 4 bases for V and 4 bases for J; bases not matched to a gene: 11. Germline V lookup: CDR1 SGHAT, CDR2 FQNNGV. In nucleotides, the CDR3 is TGTGCCAGCAGCTCACCTAGCGGAGAGCGCCCAGATACGCAGTATTTT. Translation gives CASSSPSGERPDTQYF.

As concerns this clonotype: Little can be read into the size of this beta chain, an off-target read in a library designed for alpha chains. The chain uses TRBV9 and TRBJ2-1; D is unresolved. The CDR3 has 13 amino acids. Germline V gene lookup returns CDR1 SGDLS and CDR2 YYNGEE. V lost 4 bases and J 9 bases, leaving 14 bases between the germline ends. CDR3 bases: TGTGCCAGCAGCCCGACTTCTCCTGGTGAGCAGTTCTTC. Its protein is CASSPTSPGEQFF.